The source of this T cell receptor (beta chain) is a study of blood T cell repertoires in COVID-19. Study-level information: The cDNA or gDNA used as material had been derived from T cells, B-cell-depleted T cells, or PBMCs.

As originally analysed: Reference gene primer amplification in the assay estimated nucleated cell counts. Some clones are missing from TCRdb's copy, which holds only in-frame ones; the method was immunoSEQ multiplex PCR. D and trimming come from the DNA, and the V and J calls and clone size come from that table. This table has 200,000 to 250,000 clones, about 90% appearing once. The CDR3 is 14 residues long. After removal of 8 bases from V and 2 bases from J, the junction contained 2 bases not matched to a gene. Looked up from germline, CDR1 is MDHEN and CDR2 is SYDVKM. The genes are TRBV28 and TRBJ2-6, with TRBD2 matching 8 bases. Source material: peripheral blood. The clonotype was recovered from an elderly man with acute or convalescent COVID-19. The DNA for the CDR3 is TGTGCCAGCCGGGGGGGAGCTGGGGCCAACGTCCTGACTTTC. Protein product: CASRGGAGANVLTF.